This T cell receptor beta chain was captured by sequencing in a study of T cell responses to AZD1222 COVID-19 vaccine. Across the study: Second-dose intervals of approximately 4 or approximately 12 weeks were pooled. Study conclusions and caveats: Donors were mostly white British, more females; clonal diversity possibly underestimated. Nearly half of spike-specific TCRs reportedly target unmutated variant regions.

Comment on this clone: What it binds is unknown.

CDR3 length: 16 residues. Per germline, CDR1 LNHDA and CDR2 SQIVND (reference sequence). J gave up 0 bases and V 7 bases, and 8 bases lay outside the gene matches. Repertoires were generated with immunoSEQ multiplex PCR, while TCRdb's copy carries only in-frame clones and drops some. This sample has about 100,000 clones, with 85% to 90% found just once. V gene TRBV19 combines with J gene TRBJ2-1; 8 bases are shared with TRBD2. The source was peripheral blood, collected on day 0 of AZD1222 vaccination. The sequence was obtained from an adult in good health. The CDR3 spells CASKPSGTSSYNEQFF. CDR3 in DNA: TGTGCCAGTAAACCGTCGGGGACTAGCTCCTACAATGAGCAGTTCTTC. Looking up the rest from reference TRBV19 and TRBJ2-1 gives the full variable domain: DGGITQSPKYLFRKEGQNVTLSCEQNLNHDAMYWYRQDPGQGLRLIYYSQIVNDFQKGDIAEGYSVSREKKESFPLTVTSAQKNPTAFYLCASKPSGTSSYNEQFFGPGTRLTVL.